The TCR beta chain described here comes from a study of T cell responses to AZD1222 COVID-19 vaccine (dated by TCRdb to about 2021). Some background on the complete study: AZD1222 recipients given second doses at about 4 weeks or at about 12 weeks were pooled, since spike-specific TCR depth and breadth were not found to differ between the two schedules. A total of 233 trial participants underwent TCR sequencing, of whom about 200 received two doses of AZD1222 and some 26 received two doses of the MenACWY control vaccine. Trial participants were enrolled by age into 18-55, 56-69 and 70-plus year subgroups, with roughly 150, 30 and 60 TCR-sequenced participants respectively. What the study reported, not specific to this receptor: Only five or six AZD1222 recipients were SARS-CoV-2 seropositive at baseline, limiting conclusions about previously exposed vaccinees. The whole spike protein was spanned by vaccine-associated CD4 TCRs, and dominant responses were seen in regions 160-218 and 743-854. After two AZD1222 doses, spike-specific TCR breadth and depth were significantly higher than at day 0 and than in MenACWY recipients. Most participants were white British and females outnumbered males, and the authors suggested that clonal diversity may have been underestimated. Reportedly, almost half of the unique spike-specific TCRs recognized epitopes lying outside the regions that are mutated in the B.1.351 and B.1.1.7 variants. Because no samples from the day 14 peak response were available, repertoires could be characterized only after the peak T cell response. In the small 56-69-year group, the increase in depth fell short of significance, most likely because of low power.

The V end loses 6 bases and the J end loses 8 bases, and a stretch of 16 bases separates them. From its cysteine to its phenylalanine, the CDR3 spans 13 amino acids. Left in the record is the CDR3 DNA by itself, 39 bases read in frame from the first base. The CDR3 regions of human TCRbeta chains were analyzed by immunosequencing. Processing in the source paper ran as follows. Repertoire TCRs were matched against a reference library of SARS-CoV-2-specific TCRs generated with the MIRA antigen-specificity platform. Breadth was defined as the fraction of unique TCRs that were SARS-CoV-2-associated. Depth was defined as the fraction of total T cells that were SARS-CoV-2-associated. Using the MIRA data, each spike-specific TCR was assigned both to the spike region to which the TCR was reactive and to a CD4 or CD8 class. Log10-transformed breadth and depth values were compared by one-way ANOVA with Sidak's multiple comparisons tests. TCRdb limited this immuneACCESS table to in-frame rearrangements with V and J called. A share of clones is missing; checked studies link under half to unresolved V genes, and the rest is unexplained. For V, J and clone size, that table is used; D and trimming come from the DNA. For this sample there are 90,000 to 150,000 clones; 70% to 90% appear just once. About 4.9% of the sample lies in the top ten.

Worth noting for this clone: This receptor's antigen is unknown. Per-base quality was not reported, and no clone a single base away is much larger than it.

Taken with the paper, the label for time point translates to: baseline before first vaccination. Vaccinee samples were obtained from the UK trials COV001 and COV002, which included a single-blind randomized controlled phase 2/3 trial of AZD1222 (ChAdOx1 nCoV-19) in healthy adults. Trial participant PBMC samples were collected at day 0 and day 28 after the second dose for TCRbeta chain sequencing. The source of this sequence is an adult in good health. This sequence uses TRBV12-3 or TRBV12-4 and TRBJ1-2; the D gene is perhaps TRBD1, from 6 matching bases. The input for sequencing was peripheral blood, taken on day 0 of AZD1222 vaccination. The nucleotides read TGTGCCAGCAGGCTGACAGGTTATGAAGGCTACACCTTC. This yields the protein CASRLTGYEGYTF.